This is a list of T cell receptor beta chains from one sample in a study of Graves' ophthalmopathy and Graves' hyperthyroidism. One entry per CDR3 protein results from TCRdb running MiXCR on the multiplex PCR reads. The table includes 400,000 to 500,000 distinct CDR3 sequences, roughly 20% detected once. The sample comprised peripheral blood. The receptors derive from a woman between 18 and 29 years old with stable Graves' hyperthyroidism. Each CDR3 is given with its conserved first and last residue. Fields, in order: D gene, clone size, J gene, V gene, CDR3 protein, CDR3 DNA. D genes are given only for firm matches. Size is stated for part of the rows, as once, few or many counts, or as a class when the clone is expanded.

>NA|many|TRBJ1-2|TRBV20-1
CSAKGAYNYGYTF
TGCAGTGCTAAAGGGGCGTATAACTATGGCTACACCTTC
>NA|many|TRBJ1-3|TRBV7-9
CASSLVSGNTIYF
TGTGCCAGCAGCTTGGTCTCTGGAAACACCATATATTTT
>TRBD2|many|TRBJ2-5|TRBV20-1
CSAPPAGDGETQYF
TGCAGTGCACCCCCAGCGGGAGACGGAGAGACCCAGTACTTC
>NA|NA|TRBJ2-7|TRBV29-1
CCVEDLGSYEQYF
TGCTGCGTTGAAGATCTGGGTTCCTACGAGCAGTACTTC
>NA|many|TRBJ1-5|TRBV6-1
CASSPGSYSNQPQHF
TGTGCCAGCAGTCCGGGTAGTTATAGCAATCAGCCCCAGCATTTT
>TRBD1|many|TRBJ1-5|TRBV25-1
CASSVPGQGSPLSSNQPQHF
TGTGCCAGCAGTGTTCCGGGACAGGGGTCCCCCTTATCGAGCAATCAGCCCCAGCATTTT
>NA|many|TRBJ2-7|TRBV20-1
CSASPRPHEQYF
TGCAGTGCTAGTCCCAGACCCCACGAGCAGTACTTC
>NA|few|TRBJ2-7|TRBV18
CASSLGRGRHEQYF
TGTGCCAGCTCACTAGGTCGGGGGAGGCACGAGCAGTACTTC
>NA|NA|TRBJ1-1|TRBV27
CASSLRNRVANTEAFF
TGTGCCAGCAGTTTACGTAACAGGGTTGCTAACACTGAAGCTTTCTTT
>NA|NA|TRBJ1-2|TRBV6-2/TRBV6-3
CASSYLPPVAVSPNYGYTF
TGTGCCAGCAGTTACCTTCCCCCCGTTGCGGTCTCACCTAACTATGGCTACACCTTC
>TRBD2|many|TRBJ2-7|TRBV7-6
CASSSGLAASSYEQYF
TGTGCCAGCAGCTCTGGACTAGCGGCCTCCTCCTACGAGCAGTACTTC